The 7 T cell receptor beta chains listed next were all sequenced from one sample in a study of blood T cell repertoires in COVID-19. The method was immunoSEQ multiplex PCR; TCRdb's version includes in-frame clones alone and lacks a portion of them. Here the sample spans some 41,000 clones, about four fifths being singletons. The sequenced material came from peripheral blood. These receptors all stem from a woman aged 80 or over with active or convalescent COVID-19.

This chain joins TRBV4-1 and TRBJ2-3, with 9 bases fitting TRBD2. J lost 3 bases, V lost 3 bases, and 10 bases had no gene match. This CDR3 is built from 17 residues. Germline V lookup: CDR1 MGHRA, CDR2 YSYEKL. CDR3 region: CASSQPGGSGSTDTQYF. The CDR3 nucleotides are TGCGCCAGCAGCCAGCCAGGGGGTAGCGGGAGTACAGATACGCAGTATTTT.

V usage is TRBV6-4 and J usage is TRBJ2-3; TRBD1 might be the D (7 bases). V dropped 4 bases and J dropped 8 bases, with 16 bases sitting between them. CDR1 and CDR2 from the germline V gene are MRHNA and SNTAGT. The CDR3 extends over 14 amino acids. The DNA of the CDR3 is TGTGCCAGCAGTGCAACCGGGACAGCGGGTACGCAGTATTTT. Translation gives CASSATGTAGTQYF.

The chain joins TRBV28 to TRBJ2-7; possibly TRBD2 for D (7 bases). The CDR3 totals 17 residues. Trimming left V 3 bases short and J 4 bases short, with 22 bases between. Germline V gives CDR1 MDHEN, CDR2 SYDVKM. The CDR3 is CASSLRIGGGDPYEQYF. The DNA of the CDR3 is TGTGCCAGCAGTTTGAGGATCGGAGGGGGGGACCCTTACGAGCAGTACTTC.

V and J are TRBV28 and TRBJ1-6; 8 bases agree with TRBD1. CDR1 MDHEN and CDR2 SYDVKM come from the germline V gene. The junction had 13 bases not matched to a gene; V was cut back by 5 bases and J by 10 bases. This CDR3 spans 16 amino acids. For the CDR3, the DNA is TGTGCCAGCAGTCCTCCCCAGGGGGCGCAAAGGTCACCCCTCCACTTT. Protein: CASSPPQGAQRSPLHF.

The CDR3 region has the DNA TGTGCCAGCAGGACAGGGGGGACGCGGGTTGAGACCCAGTACTTC. It encodes CASRTGGTRVETQYF. J is TRBJ2-5 and V is TRBV2, with 9 bases lining up with TRBD1. CDR3 length equals 15 residues. V lost 6 bases and J lost 5; bases outside the gene matches: 10. CDR1 is SNHLY and CDR2 is FYNNEI in the germline V gene.

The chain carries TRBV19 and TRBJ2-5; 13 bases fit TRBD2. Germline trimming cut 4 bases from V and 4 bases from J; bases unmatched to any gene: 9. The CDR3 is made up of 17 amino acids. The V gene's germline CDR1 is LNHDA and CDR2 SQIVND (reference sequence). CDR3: CASSTPGLAGLGETQYF. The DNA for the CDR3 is TGTGCCAGTAGTACTCCGGGACTAGCGGGACTAGGAGAGACCCAGTACTTC.

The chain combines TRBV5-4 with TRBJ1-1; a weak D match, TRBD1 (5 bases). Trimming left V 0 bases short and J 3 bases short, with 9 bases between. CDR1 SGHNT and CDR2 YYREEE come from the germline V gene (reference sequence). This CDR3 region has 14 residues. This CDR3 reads CASSLGGAYTEAFF. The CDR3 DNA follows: TGTGCCAGCAGCTTGGGTGGGGCGTACACTGAAGCTTTCTTT.